Listed here is a single T cell receptor (beta chain). What it recognizes is unknown. The data stem from a study of cytomegalovirus exposure and HLA in healthy donors. Study summary: There were around 100 million unique TCR beta sequences, drawn from approximately 180 million T cells, in an earlier analysis. Overall study results and limits: Some public TCRs appeared in many individuals, while most sequences were rare. Rates of TCR association differed by HLA locus in a later analysis, with DRB1 highest and HLA-C lowest. V- and J-gene trimming of TCR beta was linked (in a later analysis) to a missense DCLRE1C variant.

Primers for the PCR totalled 60 Vbeta and 13 Jbeta. This table comes from immunoSEQ multiplex PCR, and its TCRdb copy is limited to in-frame clones, with some not included. The table has 150,000 to 200,000 clones, about 76% seen once. This CDR3 region has 16 residues. CDR1 is SEHNR and CDR2 is FQNEAQ in the germline V gene (reference sequence). The clonotype was recovered from a woman in her thirties or forties in good health and CMV-seropositive. What was sequenced was PBMCs. The J gene is TRBJ2-5, the V gene TRBV7-9, with 8 bases identical to TRBD2. The J call may be mistaken, given a closer DNA end match to TRBJ2-7. Written as DNA, the CDR3 is TGTGCCAGCAGCCCAGGCCTCGGGAGGGCCTCCTACGAGCAGTACTTC. Residues: CASSPGLGRASYEQYF.